This T cell receptor beta chain originates from a study of blood T cell repertoires in COVID-19. Overall study: Acute-phase and convalescent COVID-19 samples originated in the United States, Italy and Spain. T cells, B-cell-depleted T cells, or PBMCs supplied cDNA or gDNA.

The CDR3 sequence is 11 residues long. V was cut by 6 bases and J by 7 bases, with 12 bases left in between. Germline V CDR1 and CDR2: DFQATT, SNEGSKA (reference sequence). This clone was observed a few times. Per the study methods: The assay estimated nucleated cells by amplifying reference gene primers. The protocol was immunoSEQ multiplex PCR, while the TCRdb copy is restricted to in-frame clones and leaves out a portion. V, J and clone size derive from that table, while D and trimming were established from the DNA sequence. The profile shows roughly 70,000 clones, more than 70% of them singletons.

The TCR was taken from a man between 65 and 85 years old with COVID-19, enrolled during active disease. The chain employs TRBV20-1 and TRBJ1-1; no clear D gene. Sequenced sample: peripheral blood. CDR3 amino acids: CSAASGHEAFF. The CDR3 coding sequence is TGCAGTGCGGCATCGGGTCATGAAGCTTTCTTT.